This TCR beta chain was retrieved from a study of patients and donors after allogeneic stem cell transplantation. This clonotype was seen a handful of times. CDR3 length: 15 residues. Trimming pared 0 bases from V and 3 bases from J, leaving 10 bases between. Germline CDR1 is SGHDT and CDR2 is YYEEEE. TCRdb itself ran the RT-PCR reads through MiXCR, one entry per CDR3 protein. The table shows about a million distinct CDR3 sequences, with under 20% occurring only once. The sequence derives from a human donor who was either an allogeneic HSCT recipient or a stem cell or donor lymphocyte infusion donor (not recorded which). It is not recorded whose cells these are; they may come from a transplant donor. V and J are TRBV5-6 and TRBJ2-4; D is uncertain. The specimen sequenced was blood, either unsorted or a sorted T cell fraction (not recorded which). CDR3 in amino acids: CASSLGPTGKNIQYF. Here the CDR3 DNA reads TGTGCCAGCAGCTTGGGACCCACGGGCAAAAACATTCAGTACTTC.